Sequencing of this T cell receptor beta chain was carried out in a study of blood T cell repertoires in COVID-19. For the study at large: Samples taken during acute and convalescent COVID-19 were collected in the United States, Italy and Spain. The analysed material was cDNA or gDNA that came from T cells, B-cell-depleted T cells, or PBMCs.

In the original workflow: Counts of nucleated cells, estimated from reference gene primer amplification, were obtained. This table comes from immunoSEQ multiplex PCR, and its TCRdb copy is limited to in-frame clones, with some not included. That table supplies the V and J calls and clone size; D and trimming were determined from the DNA. The table has around 45,000 clones, roughly 80% seen once. V lost 5 bases to trimming and J lost 1 base, with 7 bases between them. CDR1 is LNHDA and CDR2 is SQIVND in the germline V gene (reference sequence). The CDR3 loop spans 13 amino acids. Sample: peripheral blood. The V call is TRBV19, the J call TRBJ2-3; TRBD2 is a possible D gene (5 bases). The sequence was obtained from a woman aged 55-69 years with acute or convalescent COVID-19. This CDR3 reads CASSWGGTDTQYF. The DNA of the CDR3 is TGTGCCAGTAGTTGGGGAGGCACAGATACGCAGTATTTT.